The rows below give T cell receptor beta chains drawn from one sample of a study of blood T cell repertoires in COVID-19. Repertoires were generated with immunoSEQ multiplex PCR, while TCRdb's copy carries only in-frame clones and drops some. In the table there are a few hundred thousand clones, approximately 86% of which are singletons. Material: peripheral blood. These receptors were taken from an older woman with COVID-19, enrolled during active disease. The CDR3 runs from the conserved cysteine through the conserved F or W. D genes are given only for firm matches. Expanded clones get a size class; other rows say once, few or many, or leave the size out.

j_call v_call clone_size d_call cdr3_nt cdr3_aa
TRBJ1-6 TRBV5-1 . TRBD1 TGCGCCAGCAGCTTGGTAGGCAGGGGGAATTCACCCCTCCACTTT CASSLVGRGNSPLHF
TRBJ1-1 TRBV6-4 . TRBD1 TGTGCCAGCAGAAGGACAGGGGACACTGAAGCTTTCTTT CASRRTGDTEAFF
TRBJ2-7 TRBV2 once . TGTGCCAGCATCAGATCCGGGGACACCGGTTCGGGCGAGCAGTACTTC CASIRSGDTGSGEQYF
TRBJ2-1 TRBV15 . . TGTGCCACCAGCAGAGTTTCCAGATTCTCCTACAATGAGCAGTTCTTC CATSRVSRFSYNEQFF
TRBJ1-1 TRBV30 . TRBD1 TGTGCCTGGACGCCAGGGGGGACTGAAGCTTTCTTT CAWTPGGTEAFF
TRBJ1-2 TRBV5-3 . . TGTGCCAGAAGCTTAGAGGATGGCTACACCTTC CARSLEDGYTF
TRBJ1-1 TRBV19 once . TGTGCCAGTAGTTGGAGTAGCACTGAAGCTTTCTTT CASSWSSTEAFF
TRBJ1-2 TRBV5-1 . . TGCGCCAGCAGCAACCAAGGAGTTTATGGCTACACCTTC CASSNQGVYGYTF
TRBJ1-6 TRBV6-5 . TRBD1 TGTGCCAGCAGACTAGACAGGGGCCTCAATTCACCCCTCCACTTT CASRLDRGLNSPLHF
TRBJ2-2 TRBV14 . TRBD2 TGTGCCAGCAGCCCCTGGGGGGGGTTCGGTCGCACCGGGGAGCTGTTTTTT CASSPWGGFGRTGELFF
TRBJ2-3 TRBV30 . TRBD2 TGTGCCTGGGGGGGAGGGAGCACAGATACGCAGTATTTT CAWGGGSTDTQYF
TRBJ1-1 TRBV3-1/TRBV3-2 . TRBD1 TGTGCCAGCAGCCAAGATCCGACAGGGGGTCGGACTGAAGCTTTCTTT CASSQDPTGGRTEAFF